The 24 T cell receptor beta chains given below trace back to one sample, sequenced in a study of shared clonotypes between healthy human individuals. Using immunoSEQ multiplex PCR, the repertoire was profiled, and TCRdb retains in-frame clones only, with some absent. The sample lists over 2 million clones, around 96% seen once, with 0.85% to 1.3% in the top ten. Naive CD8 isolation took CD45RO-negative cells positively selected for CCR7 and excluded terminally differentiated effector memory CD45RA+ cells. Sequenced: naive CD8+ T cells sorted from blood. The receptors here all came from a man in his late teens or twenties in good health.

V gene TRBV2 combines with J gene TRBJ2-3; 7 bases line up with TRBD2. J gave up 1 base and V 4 bases, and 5 bases lay outside the gene matches. Germline V gene sequence: CDR1 SNHLY, CDR2 FYNNEI. This CDR3 comprises 15 residues. The CDR3 nucleotides are TGTGCCAGCAGTGGTCTAGCGGAGGGCACAGATACGCAGTATTTT. It codes for CASSGLAEGTDTQYF.

This clone has only one observation. This chain joins TRBV4-2 and TRBJ2-3; D unclear. The CDR3 sequence is 14 residues long. Germline values: CDR1 LGHNA, CDR2 YNFKEQ. Trimming stripped 1 base from V and 7 bases from J, with 12 bases between. The CDR3 spells CASSQGGEANTQYF. The CDR3 coding sequence is TGTGCCAGCAGCCAAGGAGGTGAAGCTAATACGCAGTATTTT.

A word on this clone: Other nucleotide sequences from this sample produce the same CDR3. This sequence joins TRBV11-2 and TRBJ2-3, with D hard to call. Germline-derived CDR1 and CDR2 are SGHAT and FQNNGV. The CDR3 contains 11 residues. The V end lost 3 bases, the J end lost 6 bases, and 4 bases lay between the germline ends. In nucleotides, the CDR3 is TGTGCCAGCAGCTTGGGCGATACGCAGTATTTT. Protein: CASSLGDTQYF.

This rearrangement joins TRBV7-9 to TRBJ1-3; 7 nucleotides line up with TRBD1. V dropped 4 bases and J dropped 8; count of bases not matched to a gene: 8. The germline gives CDR1 SEHNR, CDR2 FQNEAQ (reference sequence). The length of the CDR3 is 14 residues. CDR3 nucleotides: TGTGCCAGCAGCTCGGGGGACAGCCTGGACACCATATATTTT. Translating gives CASSSGDSLDTIYF.

V gene TRBV6-5 combines with J gene TRBJ1-2; 9 nucleotides match TRBD1. V lost 10 bases, J lost 4 bases, and 7 bases stayed unmatched. The CDR3 spans 13 residues. Germline V CDR1 and CDR2: MNHEY, SVGAGI. The CDR3 spells CATPTGGAYGYTF. CDR3 DNA sequence: TGTGCCACACCGACAGGGGGAGCCTATGGCTACACCTTC.

The chain combines TRBV2 with TRBJ2-3; 14 bases line up with TRBD2. The germline V gene has CDR1 SNHLY and CDR2 FYNNEI. CDR3 size: 19 residues. Trimming cost V 3 bases and J 1 base; bases outside gene matches: 9. As DNA, the CDR3 is TGTGCCAGCAGTGACCCGGGACTAGCGGGAGAGGAGGGCACAGATACGCAGTATTTT. As protein: CASSDPGLAGEEGTDTQYF.

The chain combines TRBV27 with TRBJ2-7; weak D call: TRBD2 (6 bases). This CDR3 comprises 13 residues. Trimming stripped 5 bases from V and 0 bases from J, with 8 bases between. CDR1 and CDR2 (germline): MNHEY, SMNVEV (reference sequence). CDR3: CASSGTASYEQYF. For the CDR3, the DNA is TGTGCCAGCAGTGGGACTGCCTCCTACGAGCAGTACTTC.

J is TRBJ1-6 and V is TRBV11-2; D may be TRBD1 (6 bases). Trimming shortened V by 5 bases and J by 0 bases, and 20 bases separated the two germline ends. This CDR3 has 19 residues. From germline, CDR1 is SGHAT and CDR2 FQNNGV. DNA of the CDR3: TGTGCCAGCAGCCCCCGGGACACCTTTGAGTACTCCTATAATTCACCCCTCCACTTT. It specifies CASSPRDTFEYSYNSPLHF.

The chain combines TRBV5-6 with TRBJ2-7; possibly TRBD1 for D (5 bases). Germline V gives CDR1 SGHDT, CDR2 YYEEEE. There are 15 residues in the CDR3. V dropped 4 bases and J dropped 0 bases, with 14 bases sitting between them. CDR3 amino acids: CASSPNTGSSYEQYF. The CDR3 region has the DNA TGTGCCAGCAGCCCGAACACAGGAAGCTCCTACGAGCAGTACTTC. Supplemented by reference TRBV5-6 and TRBJ2-7, the full variable domain reads DAGVTQSPTHLIKTRGQQVTLRCSPKSGHDTVSWYQQALGQGPQFIFQYYEEEERQRGNFPDRFSGHQFPNYSSELNVNALLLGDSALYLCASSPNTGSSYEQYFGPGTRLTVT.

V and J are TRBV10-1 and TRBJ1-2; no clear D gene. Germline V lookup: CDR1 WNHNN, CDR2 SYGVQD (reference sequence). Trimming removed 8 bases from V and 3 bases from J, with 16 bases in between. This CDR3 contains 14 residues. CDR3 protein: CASQLGRSDYGYTF. The CDR3, as DNA: TGCGCCAGCCAATTGGGTAGGAGCGACTATGGCTACACCTTC.

This clone was seen more than once but under ten times. The genes are TRBV9 and TRBJ2-1, with 7 bases lining up with TRBD2. This CDR3 has 14 residues. Germline-derived CDR1 and CDR2 are SGDLS and YYNGEE. Unmatched junction bases numbered 7, after V lost 4 bases and J lost 6 bases. The CDR3 nucleotides are TGTGCCAGCAGCTGGGGGGGAGCCGCCAATGAGCAGTTCTTC. Its translation is CASSWGGAANEQFF.

The gene calls are TRBV27 and TRBJ1-1; D is unresolved. Per the germline V gene, CDR1 is MNHEY and CDR2 is SMNVEV (reference sequence). CDR3 size: 15 residues. The V end was cut by 2 bases, the J end by 1 base, with 11 bases between. The CDR3 DNA reads TGTGCCAGCAGTTTAGGGATCAATCGGAACACTGAAGCTTTCTTT. This sequence encodes CASSLGINRNTEAFF.

V gene TRBV10-3 combines with J gene TRBJ1-1, with D possibly TRBD1 on 5 matching bases. Germline CDR1 is ENHRY and CDR2 is SYGVKD. Trimming stripped 8 bases from V and 0 bases from J, with 10 bases between. This CDR3 has 13 residues. CDR3 coding DNA: TGTGCCATCGGGGGGGAGTTGAACACTGAAGCTTTCTTT. Its translation: CAIGGELNTEAFF.

The chain joins TRBV6-1 to TRBJ2-1; no clear D gene. Germline V CDR1 and CDR2: MNHNS, SASEGT. This CDR3 is built from 13 residues. V lost 1 base and J 7 bases, leaving 8 bases between the germline ends. Written as DNA, the CDR3 is TGTGCCAGCAGTGAAGATTGGTGGAATGAGCAGTTCTTC. Protein: CASSEDWWNEQFF.

This chain connects TRBV18 to TRBJ2-7; TRBD1 aligns across 10 bases. CDR1 and CDR2 from the germline V gene are KGHSH and LQKENI. With 2 bases clipped from V and 5 bases from J, the junction kept 15 bases outside the gene matches. CDR3 length: 18 amino acids. CDR3 coding DNA: TGTGCCAGCTCACCAGGGGTTAACCGGGGACAGGGGAAGGACGAGCAGTACTTC. This translates into CASSPGVNRGQGKDEQYF.

The chain couples TRBV7-6 to TRBJ2-1, with 7 bases that match TRBD1. The germline CDR1 and CDR2 sequences are SGHVS and FNYEAQ. Losses at the gene ends were 3 bases for V and 6 bases for J; bases not matched to a gene: 14. The length of the CDR3 is 17 residues. The CDR3 loop reads CASSFPNRQGGGNEQFF. CDR3 sequence (DNA): TGTGCCAGCAGCTTCCCCAACCGACAGGGTGGTGGCAATGAGCAGTTCTTC.

The chain is built from TRBV2 and TRBJ2-1; D gene unclear. V lost 3 bases, J lost 1 base, and 4 bases lay in between. The CDR3 runs 13 residues. CDR1 and CDR2 (germline): SNHLY, FYNNEI. The CDR3 bases are TGTGCCAGCAGTGACCAGTCCTACAATGAGCAGTTCTTC. Amino acids: CASSDQSYNEQFF.

As to this clone: The same CDR3 is also encoded by other DNA sequences in this sample. The chain couples TRBV10-3 to TRBJ2-7, with D hard to call. CDR3 size: 11 residues. Per germline, CDR1 ENHRY and CDR2 SYGVKD. V shed 0 bases and J shed 5 bases, with 2 bases lying between them. The CDR3 protein is CAISESDEQYF. DNA for the CDR3: TGTGCCATCAGTGAGTCGGACGAGCAGTACTTC.

V and J are TRBV28 and TRBJ2-2, with 7 positions matching TRBD2. CDR1 is MDHEN and CDR2 is SYDVKM in the germline V gene. The CDR3 runs to 14 residues. V gave up 3 bases and J gave up 7 bases; unmatched junction bases: 5. The CDR3 region has the DNA TGTGCCAGCAGTTTTGGTCTAGCGGTCGGGGAGCTGTTTTTT. Protein: CASSFGLAVGELFF.

This sequence joins TRBV7-9 and TRBJ2-2, with D unresolved. Per germline, CDR1 SEHNR and CDR2 FQNEAQ (reference sequence). V lost 3 bases to trimming and J lost 6 bases, with 11 bases between them. CDR3 length: 14 amino acids. The CDR3 spells CASSFPTSPGELFF. The CDR3 DNA follows: TGTGCCAGCAGCTTTCCCACCTCCCCCGGGGAGCTGTTTTTT.

The chain joins TRBV28 to TRBJ1-1; D uncertain. V dropped 6 bases and J dropped 5 bases, with 13 bases sitting between them. The CDR3 is 13 amino acids. The germline V gene encodes CDR1 MDHEN and CDR2 SYDVKM. CDR3: CASRPGLGTEAFF. CDR3 nucleotide sequence: TGTGCCAGCAGGCCGGGCCTGGGGACTGAAGCTTTCTTT.

The genes are TRBV5-1 and TRBJ1-2; 12 bases are shared with TRBD1. CDR1 and CDR2 from the germline V gene are SGHRS and YFSETQ. The V gene end was trimmed by 4 bases and the J gene end by 6 bases; junction bases not matched to a gene: 7. The CDR3 has 15 amino acids. The CDR3 spells CASSTPGQGADGYTF. The CDR3 DNA is TGCGCCAGCAGCACTCCGGGACAGGGGGCTGATGGCTACACCTTC. Filled out from reference TRBV5-1 and TRBJ1-2, the complete variable domain reads KAGVTQTPRYLIKTRGQQVTLSCSPISGHRSVSWYQQTPGQGLQFLFEYFSETQRNKGNFPGRFSGRQFSNSRSEMNVSTLELGDSALYLCASSTPGQGADGYTFGSGTRLTVV.

This chain's CDR3 is CASSQQEIQETQYF. The CDR3, as DNA: TGTGCCAGCAGCCAACAGGAGATTCAAGAGACCCAGTACTTC. J is TRBJ2-5 and V is TRBV7-9, with a weak D call TRBD1 (5 bases). V was shortened by 5 bases and J by 2 bases, with 12 bases between the two germline ends. This CDR3 region has 14 residues. The germline gives CDR1 SEHNR, CDR2 FQNEAQ (reference sequence).

The rearrangement links TRBV30 to TRBJ1-5, with 10 positions matching TRBD1. Germline CDR1 and CDR2: GTSNPN and SVGIG (reference sequence). The CDR3 is made up of 14 amino acids. V shed 4 bases, J shed 4 bases, and the junction held 4 bases outside the gene matches. CDR3 protein: CAWNPGQGNQPQHF. CDR3 bases: TGTGCCTGGAACCCGGGACAGGGGAATCAGCCCCAGCATTTT.